The source of this T cell receptor (beta chain) is a study of CD8 T cells in ankylosing spondylitis. The study, taken as a whole, reports: Reactive arthritis synovial fluid and blood were previously reported to contain some motif variants. Clones linked to disease were reported to show significant enrichment in matched ankylosing spondylitis synovial fluid. Blood from ankylosing spondylitis patients appeared to carry a characteristic eight-variant TCR beta motif.

It was by quantitative 5'-RACE with molecular barcodes that TCR beta libraries were made. TCRdb recomputed calls from the 5' RACE reads with MiXCR, one row per CDR3 protein. The data contain about 52,000 distinct CDR3 sequences, 7.4% of them singletons. This clonotype occurred many times. The antigen remains undetermined. The CDR3 runs to 15 residues. The V gene end was trimmed by 2 bases and the J gene end by 4 bases; junction bases not matched to a gene: 6. The germline gives CDR1 SGHRS, CDR2 YFSETQ. The TCR was taken from a female donor with ankylosing spondylitis or in good health (not recorded which). The chain joins TRBV5-1 to TRBJ1-1; 9 bases are shared with TRBD1. Source material: blood, either unsorted or a sorted T cell fraction (not recorded which). In DNA, the CDR3 is TGCGCCAGCAGCTTTACAGGGGGCTCGGGCACTGAAGCTTTCTTT. The encoded protein is CASSFTGGSGTEAFF.